Sequencing of this T cell receptor beta chain was carried out in a study of blood T cell repertoires in COVID-19 (dated by TCRdb to the early 2020s). Context from the whole study: Samples from collaborators originated in the United States, Italy and Spain and spanned both the acute and convalescent phases of COVID-19. The prospective study material was composed of cDNA or gDNA derived from T cells, B-cell-depleted T cells, or PBMCs. Deeply sampled blood TCRbeta repertoires from subjects exposed to, actively infected with, or recovered from COVID-19 were included in the dataset. The repertoires were released in a freely available public database meant as a resource for research on the immune response to SARS-CoV-2. The samples were drawn from two sources: the first 160 participants of the ongoing ImmuneRACE study, and fewer than 1,500 subjects contributed by 6 global collaborators. Nearly every sample came with metadata listing a de-identified subject ID, COVID-19 status, age in years and sex. Where available, HLA class I and class II types were taken from metadata supplied by the sample provider and were not determined by assay-based typing. Overall study outcomes, separate from this receptor: How much clinical and demographic metadata was included differed by source and by participant, and the metadata was provided uncurated.

A remark on this clone: Its cognate antigen has yet to be identified. The input lacks base qualities; no much larger clone sits a single base away.

Enrolling through a virtual design, the prospective study's participants ranged in age from about 18 to 89 years and lived across 24 United States geographic areas. In the prospective study, participants were assigned to cohorts based on the clinical history participants reported in a screening survey and a study questionnaire. A participant counted as exposed if, within 2 weeks of entering the study, that participant had been in contact with someone who had a PCR-confirmed or clinician-diagnosed COVID-19 case. Mobile phlebotomists in the prospective study collected whole blood, serum and a nasopharyngeal or oropharyngeal swab from every participant. Prospective study participants could optionally give additional blood draws and questionnaires over an approximately two-month period. Blood samples from the prospective study were shipped frozen or at room temperature prior to DNA extraction. Deletion took 3 bases off V and 2 bases off J, with a span of 5 bases between the germline ends. The CDR3, cysteine through phenylalanine, is 13 amino acids long. Only the CDR3 region is kept as DNA, spanning 39 bases read in frame from base 1. CDR1 and CDR2 were assigned from the germline V gene as SQVTM and ANQGSEA.

TCRbeta CDR3 regions were amplified from genomic DNA by means of the immunoSEQ Assay, a bias-controlled multiplex PCR. Processing in the source paper ran as follows. Within the assay, amplification of reference gene primers was used to estimate how many nucleated cells each sample contained. To quantify the absolute abundance of each unique TCRbeta CDR3 rearrangement, sequence reads were collapsed and filtered. For each sample, productive Simpson clonality was calculated as the square root of Simpson's diversity index over productive rearrangements. Held by TCRdb, this immuneACCESS table contains in-frame sequences only and omits some clones. Under half of the omission traces to an unresolved V gene where checked; the cause of the rest is unknown. D and trimming come from the DNA, and the V and J calls and clone size come from that table. This sample holds fewer than 350,000 clones; about 90% were observed only once. Just over 1% of the sample is taken by the ten largest.

This receptor was identified in a woman aged 25 to 39 who had been exposed to COVID-19. The sample was PBMCs or T cells enriched from blood (not recorded which). The rearrangement combines TRBV29-1 with TRBJ2-6; the D gene is perhaps TRBD2, from 5 matching bases. Read as DNA, the sequence is TGCAGCGTTGACGGGGCTGGGGCCAACGTCCTGACTTTC. It specifies CSVDGAGANVLTF.